Below, one T cell receptor beta chain is given with its context. Which antigen it targets is not known. No base quality information exists; no much larger clone differs at one position. Collaborating institutions collected whole blood in K2EDTA tubes following their own protocols. For TCRbeta analysis, collaborators shipped samples as frozen whole blood, isolated PBMCs, or DNA extracted from either of those sample types. The data were taken from a study of blood T cell repertoires in COVID-19 (dated by TCRdb to 2020 to 2021). Turning to the overall study: The collaborator samples originated in the United States, Italy and Spain and spanned the acute and convalescent phases of COVID-19. Sample metadata almost always included a de-identified subject ID, COVID-19 status, age in years and sex. The material from the prospective study consisted of cDNA or gDNA derived from T cells, B-cell-depleted T cells, or PBMCs. Deeply sampled blood TCRbeta repertoires from subjects exposed to, actively infected with, or recovered from COVID-19 were included in the dataset. The samples were drawn from the first 160 participants of the ongoing ImmuneRACE study and from 950 to 1,500 subjects provided by 6 global collaborators. HLA class I and class II types, where available, came from metadata supplied by the sample provider rather than from assay-based typing. The repertoires were released in a freely available public database meant as a resource for research on the immune response to SARS-CoV-2. The paper's findings and limits, for the study overall: The quantity of clinical and demographic metadata differed by source and by participant and was supplied without curation.

The immunoSEQ Assay, a bias-controlled multiplex PCR, was used to amplify TCRbeta CDR3 regions from genomic DNA. In the original analysis: The number of nucleated cells in each sample was estimated from the amplification of reference gene primers within the assay. To quantify the absolute abundance of each unique TCRbeta CDR3 rearrangement, sequence reads were collapsed and filtered. Productive Simpson clonality was computed per sample as the square root of Simpson's diversity index over productive rearrangements. Here the immuneACCESS table is served through TCRdb, limited to in-frame sequences with V and J called. Missing clones are a known gap in these copies; in checked studies unresolved V genes cover under half, and the rest lacks a known reason. V and J calls and clone size follow that table, whereas D and trimming were derived from the DNA. The sample has about 60,000 clones on record, approximately 89% of them singletons. Roughly an eighth of the sample goes to the ten largest clones.

The germline V and J ends show losses of 4 bases and 11 bases respectively, and no gene match explains 9 bases of the junction. Spanning cysteine to phenylalanine, the CDR3 consists of 16 amino acids. Only CDR3 DNA is held: 48 bases, read in frame from base 1. The germline V gene (reference sequence) provides CDR1 LNHDA and CDR2 SQIVND. This TCR came from a woman aged 60-75 years with active COVID-19. Material for sequencing was peripheral blood. Recombination joined TRBV19 with TRBJ2-1, and 15 junction bases match TRBD2. This receptor carries the CDR3 CASSTPTGLAGGQQFF. The nucleotide sequence reads as follows: TGTGCCAGTAGTACGCCGACGGGACTAGCGGGGGGTCAGCAGTTCTTC.